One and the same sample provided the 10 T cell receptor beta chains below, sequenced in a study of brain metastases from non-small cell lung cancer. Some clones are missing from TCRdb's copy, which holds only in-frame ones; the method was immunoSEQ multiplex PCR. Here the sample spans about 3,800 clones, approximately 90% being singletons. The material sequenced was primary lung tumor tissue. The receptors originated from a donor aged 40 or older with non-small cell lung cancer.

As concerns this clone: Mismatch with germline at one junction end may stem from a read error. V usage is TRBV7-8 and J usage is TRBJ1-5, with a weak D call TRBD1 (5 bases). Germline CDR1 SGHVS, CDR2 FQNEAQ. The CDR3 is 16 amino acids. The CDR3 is CASNLASPGIGQPQHF. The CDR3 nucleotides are TGTGCCAGCAACTTAGCGTCACCAGGGATCGGGCAGCCCCAGCATTTT.

CDR3 in amino acids: CAISEVGGQGADTQYF. The CDR3 nucleotides are TGTGCCATCAGTGAGGTTGGGGGACAGGGGGCAGATACGCAGTATTTT. The chain has TRBV10-3 and TRBJ2-3; TRBD1 matches 11 bases. Germline V gives CDR1 ENHRY, CDR2 SYGVKD. With 2 bases clipped from V and 4 bases from J, the junction kept 5 bases outside the gene matches. CDR3 length equals 16 residues.

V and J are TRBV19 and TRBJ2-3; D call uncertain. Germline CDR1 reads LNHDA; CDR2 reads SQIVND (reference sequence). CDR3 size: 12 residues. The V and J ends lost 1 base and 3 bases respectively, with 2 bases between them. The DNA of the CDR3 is TGTGCCAGTAGTATAGGGACAGATACGCAGTATTTT. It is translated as CASSIGTDTQYF.

CDR3 sequence: CASSSSQGAGNSPLHF. The CDR3 DNA reads TGTGCCAGCAGCTCCTCACAGGGGGCTGGAAATTCACCCCTCCACTTT. The chain couples TRBV5-4 to TRBJ1-6; 9 bases are a match to TRBD1. The CDR3 loop spans 16 amino acids. Germline CDR1 is SGHNT and CDR2 is YYREEE (reference sequence). V lost 3 bases to trimming and J lost 7 bases; unmatched junction nucleotides: 8. Looking up the rest from reference TRBV5-4 and TRBJ1-6 gives the full variable domain: ETGVTQSPTHLIKTRGQQVTLRCSSQSGHNTVSWYQQALGQGPQFIFQYYREEENGRGNFPPRFSGLQFPNYSSELNVNALELDDSALYLCASSSSQGAGNSPLHFGNGTRLTVT.

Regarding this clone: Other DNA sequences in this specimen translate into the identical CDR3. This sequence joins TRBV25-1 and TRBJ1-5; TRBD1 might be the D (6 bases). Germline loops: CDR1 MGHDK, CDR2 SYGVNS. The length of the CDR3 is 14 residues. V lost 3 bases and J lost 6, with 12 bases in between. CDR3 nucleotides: TGTGCCAGCAGTGAGAACAGGGATGGTCAGCCCCAGCATTTT. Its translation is CASSENRDGQPQHF.

DNA of the CDR3: TGTGCCAGCAGCTTTGGCGGGGACACTGAAGCTTTCTTT. Amino acid sequence: CASSFGGDTEAFF. V is TRBV7-9 and J is TRBJ1-1; D is uncertain. V lost 3 bases and J lost 3, with 8 bases in between. The CDR3 covers 13 residues. CDR1 and CDR2 from the germline V gene are SEHNR and FQNEAQ (reference sequence).

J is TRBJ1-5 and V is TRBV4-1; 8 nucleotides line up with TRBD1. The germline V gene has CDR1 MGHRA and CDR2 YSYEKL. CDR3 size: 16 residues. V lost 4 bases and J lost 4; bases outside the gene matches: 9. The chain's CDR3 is CASSRIGTGINQPQHF. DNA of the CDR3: TGCGCCAGCAGCCGGATCGGGACAGGAATAAATCAGCCCCAGCATTTT.

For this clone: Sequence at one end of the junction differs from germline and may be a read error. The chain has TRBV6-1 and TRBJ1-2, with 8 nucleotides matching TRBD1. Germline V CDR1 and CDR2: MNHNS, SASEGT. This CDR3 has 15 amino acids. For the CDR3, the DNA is TGTGCCAGCAGTGAAAGAGGACAGGGAGGATATGGCTACATCTTC. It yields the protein CASSERGQGGYGYIF.

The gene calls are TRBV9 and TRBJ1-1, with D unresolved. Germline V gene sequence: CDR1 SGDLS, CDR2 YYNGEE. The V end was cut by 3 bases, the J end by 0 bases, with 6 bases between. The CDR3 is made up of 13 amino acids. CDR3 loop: CASSDRMNTEAFF. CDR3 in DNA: TGTGCCAGCAGCGACCGGATGAACACTGAAGCTTTCTTT.

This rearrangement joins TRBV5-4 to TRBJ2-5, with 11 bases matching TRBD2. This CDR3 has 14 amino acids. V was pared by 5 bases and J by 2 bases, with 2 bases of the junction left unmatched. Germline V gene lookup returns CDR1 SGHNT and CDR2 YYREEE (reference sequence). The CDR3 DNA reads TGTGCCAGCAGACTAGCGGGGGTTCAAGAGACCCAGTACTTC. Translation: CASRLAGVQETQYF.